One TCR beta chain is described in this entry. Its antigen is unidentified. The data were taken from a study of T cell responses to AZD1222 COVID-19 vaccine. The study's findings and limits: Donors were mostly white British, more females; clonal diversity possibly underestimated. After two AZD1222 doses, spike-specific TCR breadth and depth rose versus day 0.

The data were produced by immunoSEQ multiplex PCR, yet TCRdb's version contains in-frame clones alone and is incomplete. The sample holds 150,000 to 200,000 clones, 85% to 95% seen once. The clonotype originates from an adult who received the AZD1222 COVID-19 vaccine. Here the sequenced sample was peripheral blood, taken 28 days after the second AZD1222 dose.

The CDR3 is CATGGTGGQPQHF. CDR3 DNA: TGTGCCACCGGAGGGACAGGGGGTCAGCCCCAGCATTTT. V gene TRBV24-1 combines with J gene TRBJ1-5; the match to TRBD1 covers 11 bases. This CDR3 comprises 13 residues. Germline CDR1 reads KGHDR; CDR2 reads SFDVKD. With V trimmed by 9 bases and J by 6 bases, 3 bases remained unmatched.